This entry lists 20 T cell receptor beta chains sequenced from one sample in a study of T cells in Graves' hyperthyroidism and ophthalmopathy. RNA transcripts were the template for amplifying TCR beta CDR3 regions. HTBI primers were used for first-round RT-PCR of the TCR CDR3. TCRdb fed the multiplex PCR reads into MiXCR, producing one record per CDR3 protein. Here the sample spans 300,000 to 450,000 distinct CDR3 sequences, 13% being singletons. The sequenced sample consisted of blood. These receptors were taken from a woman aged 18-29 years with Graves' hyperthyroidism.

The sample holds many counts of this clonotype. The CDR3 region has the DNA TGTGCCAGCAGCCGCGTTGACTTTAGCTATGGCTACACCTTC. Translating it yields CASSRVDFSYGYTF. The genes are TRBV7-8 and TRBJ1-2; D is unclear. The CDR3 extends over 14 amino acids. Trimming pared 5 bases from V and 4 bases from J, leaving 14 bases between. Looked up from germline, CDR1 is SGHVS and CDR2 is FQNEAQ.

This clonotype has ten or more counts. This chain uses TRBV3-1 with TRBJ2-1, with a tentative D call TRBD1 (6 bases). Trimming took off 1 base at V and 4 bases at J, with 14 bases between the two ends. Germline V gives CDR1 LGHDT, CDR2 YNNKEL (reference sequence). This CDR3 region has 16 residues. The CDR3, as DNA: TGTGCCAGCAGCCAAGTTACAGGGTACCGGTACAATGAGCAGTTCTTC. Protein product: CASSQVTGYRYNEQFF.

This clonotype was counted ten times or more. The chain has TRBV27 and TRBJ2-3; no clear D. Germline V CDR1 and CDR2: MNHEY, SMNVEV (reference sequence). This CDR3 region has 14 residues. The V gene lost 3 bases and the J gene lost 6 bases, with 13 bases spanning the gap. The CDR3 loop is CASSLDWARDTQYF. In nucleotides, the CDR3 is TGTGCCAGCAGTTTGGATTGGGCGCGGGATACGCAGTATTTT.

This clonotype showed up many times. The genes are TRBV20-1 and TRBJ2-1; TRBD2 might be the D (6 bases). Trimming cost V 3 bases and J 7 bases, with 19 bases left between them. Germline values: CDR1 DFQATT, CDR2 SNEGSKA (reference sequence). The CDR3 is 15 amino acids. As DNA, the CDR3 is TGCAGTGCTAGTACGGGAGCCTTAGGAGGAAATGAGCAGTTCTTC. This translates into CSASTGALGGNEQFF.

The J gene is TRBJ2-2, the V gene TRBV6-5; no reliable D call. CDR3 length: 14 residues. Trimming left V 2 bases short and J 3 bases short, with 7 bases between. The germline gives CDR1 MNHEY, CDR2 SVGAGI. This CDR3 reads CASSYGGDTGELFF. The CDR3, as DNA: TGTGCCAGCAGTTACGGTGGGGACACCGGGGAGCTGTTTTTT.

Many counts were recorded for this clonotype. J is TRBJ2-1 and V is TRBV7-2, with a tentative D call TRBD2 (5 bases). Germline CDR1 SGHTA, CDR2 FQGNSA. With 2 bases removed from V and 10 bases from J, the gap between germline ends came to 21 bases. This CDR3 has 16 amino acids. Written as DNA, the CDR3 is TGTGCCAGCAGCTTATATAGCGCCCCAGGAAAAGACGAGCAGTTCTTC. Protein product: CASSLYSAPGKDEQFF.

There are many counts of this clonotype. J is TRBJ2-5 and V is TRBV7-2; 7 bases are shared with TRBD1. This CDR3 comprises 13 residues. V lost 3 bases to trimming and J lost 5 bases; unmatched junction nucleotides: 3. Germline V gene data show CDR1 as SGHTA and CDR2 as FQGNSA. The CDR3 spells CASSFNRGETQYF. The CDR3, as DNA: TGTGCCAGCAGCTTTAACAGGGGCGAGACCCAGTACTTC.

This clonotype was observed many times. The chain couples TRBV3-1 to TRBJ2-7; D is unclear. Trimming removed 3 bases from V and 2 bases from J, with 14 bases in between. The CDR3 has 15 amino acids. Germline loops: CDR1 LGHDT, CDR2 YNNKEL (reference sequence). As DNA, the CDR3 is TGTGCCAGCAGCCAGGAAGACTCGGGTCCCTACGAGCAGTACTTC. Translated: CASSQEDSGPYEQYF.

CDR3 bases: TGTGCCAGCAGCGTAGACGGCAGATACAATCAGCCCCAGCATTTT. Protein: CASSVDGRYNQPQHF. The rearrangement links TRBV9 to TRBJ1-5; D remains ambiguous. Per germline, CDR1 SGDLS and CDR2 YYNGEE. Between the trimmed V and J ends, which lost 0 bases and 3 bases, there was a span of 10 bases. CDR3 length: 15 amino acids.

This clonotype has ten or more counts. The chain is built from TRBV5-8 and TRBJ1-1; D remains ambiguous. The germline gives CDR1 SGHTS, CDR2 YDEGEE. V was cut by 4 bases and J by 0 bases, with 7 bases left in between. The CDR3 contains 13 residues. The CDR3: CASSSRLNTEAFF. DNA for the CDR3: TGTGCCAGCAGCAGCCGGCTGAACACTGAAGCTTTCTTT.

At least ten counts were recorded for this clonotype. CDR3 nucleotides: TGTGCCAGCTCACCACCGCGCGGGGGGCTCAGAGACACTGAAGCTTTCTTT. This codes for CASSPPRGGLRDTEAFF. The chain couples TRBV18 to TRBJ1-1; D perhaps matches TRBD1 (6 bases). Germline lookup yields CDR1 KGHSH and CDR2 LQKENI. CDR3 length equals 17 residues. V was clipped by 0 bases and J by 3 bases, with 17 bases between them.

The V and J genes are TRBV9 and TRBJ2-1, with 8 positions matching TRBD2. Germline loops: CDR1 SGDLS, CDR2 YYNGEE. The CDR3 length is 16 residues. After removal of 3 bases from V and 9 bases from J, the junction contained 14 bases not matched to a gene. The CDR3 here is CASSGGGLAGWGEQFF. The CDR3 nucleotides are TGTGCCAGCAGCGGTGGGGGGCTAGCGGGTTGGGGTGAGCAGTTCTTC.

The chain uses TRBV6-2 or TRBV6-3 and TRBJ1-2; 9 positions match TRBD1. This CDR3 spans 14 amino acids. CDR1 and CDR2 (germline): MNHEY, SVGEGT. J lost 6 bases, V lost 6 bases, and 8 bases had no gene match. This CDR3 is CASRGQGKGDGYTF. CDR3 coding DNA: TGTGCCAGCAGGGGACAGGGAAAGGGAGATGGCTACACCTTC.

The chain links TRBV19 to TRBJ2-1; 8 bases agree with TRBD2. There are 20 residues in the CDR3. Trimming at V came to 3 bases and at J to 0 bases, leaving 16 bases not matched to a gene. In germline, CDR1 is LNHDA, CDR2 SQIVND (reference sequence). CDR3 sequence (DNA): TGTGCCAGTAGTATCGGAGGCGGGGGGAGAGATTACAGCTCCTACAATGAGCAGTTCTTC. Amino acid sequence: CASSIGGGGRDYSSYNEQFF.

This clonotype was counted at least ten times. The genes are TRBV15 and TRBJ2-4, with 11 bases matching TRBD2. Germline trimming cut 0 bases from V and 7 bases from J; bases unmatched to any gene: 8. Per germline, CDR1 LNHNV and CDR2 YYDKDF (reference sequence). This CDR3 is built from 17 residues. The CDR3 sequence: CATSRDPASGRLNIQYF. The CDR3 coding sequence is TGTGCCACCAGCAGAGATCCAGCTAGCGGGAGGTTGAACATTCAGTACTTC. Together with reference TRBV15 and TRBJ2-4, the CDR3 gives the full variable domain: DAMVIQNPRYQVTQFGKPVTLSCSQTLNHNVMYWYQQKSSQAPKLLFHYYDKDFNNEADTPDNFQSRRPNTSFCFLDIRSPGLGDTAMYLCATSRDPASGRLNIQYFGAGTRLSVL.

This clonotype was recorded many times. The chain recombines TRBV4-3 with TRBJ2-7, with 10 bases matching TRBD2. The CDR3 spans 14 residues. J gave up 5 bases and V 4 bases, and 5 bases lay outside the gene matches. Germline V CDR1 and CDR2: LGHNA, YSLEER. The CDR3 protein is CASSRVAGGHEQYF. In nucleotides, the CDR3 is TGCGCCAGCAGCCGAGTAGCGGGAGGTCACGAGCAGTACTTC.

This clonotype was detected ten times or more. The chain recombines TRBV7-9 with TRBJ2-7; D tentatively fits TRBD1 or TRBD2 (5 bases each). The CDR3 spans 12 residues. Germline assignment: CDR1 SEHNR and CDR2 FQNEAQ (reference sequence). The ends were cut back, 6 bases at V and 5 bases at J, with 11 bases in the middle. CDR3 sequence reads: CASRQGVNEQYF. CDR3 DNA sequence: TGTGCCAGCAGGCAGGGAGTAAACGAGCAGTACTTC. Variable domain in full (rest from reference TRBV7-9 and TRBJ2-7): DTGVSQNPRHKITKRGQNVTFRCDPISEHNRLYWYRQTLGQGPEFLTYFQNEAQLEKSRLLSDRFSAERPKGSFSTLEIQRTEQGDSAMYLCASRQGVNEQYFGPGTRLTVT.

Details on this clonotype: A read error may be the cause here, since a much bigger clone is one base away. This chain joins TRBV12-3 or TRBV12-4 and TRBJ1-5; no reliable D call. The CDR3 covers 12 residues. This chain's CDR3 is CASRQSSQPQHF. The CDR3, as DNA: TGTGCCAGCAGACAGAGCAGTCAGCCCCAGCATTTT.

In DNA, the CDR3 is TGTGCCAGCAGTTACCCTGCAGGGGGCTCCAACTATGGCTACACCTTC. Its translation: CASSYPAGGSNYGYTF. The rearrangement links TRBV6-1 to TRBJ1-2; TRBD1 matches at 8 bases. The CDR3 is made up of 16 amino acids. Germline CDR1 and CDR2: MNHNS and SASEGT. Germline trimming cut 5 bases from V and 2 bases from J; bases unmatched to any gene: 10.

This clonotype was seen a handful of times. This chain joins TRBV19 and TRBJ1-4, with a possible D match to TRBD1 (6 bases). Germline CDR1 and CDR2: LNHDA and SQIVND (reference sequence). The V and J ends lost 9 bases and 8 bases respectively, with 19 bases between them. The CDR3 runs to 14 residues. CDR3 DNA sequence: TGTGCCAGCACAAACCCAGGGGTAGGCGAAAAACTGTTTTTT. Its protein is CASTNPGVGEKLFF.